This T cell receptor beta chain was recorded in a study of shared clonotypes between healthy human individuals. Study-wide background: There were three CD4 naive, three CD4 memory, two CD8 naive and one CD8 memory plates per donor. General observations from the study: The researchers took only blood, and tissue repertoires probably look different. Among a handful of donors, roughly 5% of naive CD4 clonotypes were found in common.

Terminally differentiated effector memory CD45RA+ cells were excluded from the naive CD8 cells, which were CD45RO-negative and positively selected for CCR7. Donation came from healthy HIV-negative adults that had no recent acute infections or vaccinations. Concerning this clone itself: Its antigen is currently unknown.

The protocol was immunoSEQ multiplex PCR, while the TCRdb copy is restricted to in-frame clones and leaves out a portion. The sample has some 600,000 clones; about 96% are singletons. Germline CDR1 and CDR2: SGDLS and YYNGEE. V lost 0 bases, J lost 7 bases, and 7 bases stayed unmatched. The CDR3 spans 15 residues. Sequences were obtained from naive CD8+ T cells sorted from blood. This TCR came from a woman in her thirties in good health. J is TRBJ2-7 and V is TRBV9; 10 bases are shared with TRBD2. CDR3 bases: TGTGCCAGCAGCGTAGCCGGGACTAGCGAAGGAGAGCAGTACTTC. It specifies CASSVAGTSEGEQYF.